This T cell receptor (beta chain) was sequenced in a study of cytomegalovirus exposure and HLA in healthy donors. PCR involved 60 Vbeta and 13 Jbeta primers. The method was immunoSEQ multiplex PCR; TCRdb's version includes in-frame clones alone and lacks a portion of them. This table holds around 110,000 clones, 75% to 90% found once. This TCR was recovered from a man aged 25-45 years in good health and CMV-seronegative. The sample was PBMCs.

This chain's CDR3 is CASSLDRSYNSPLHF. The CDR3 region has the DNA TGTGCCAGCAGTCTCGACAGGTCCTATAATTCACCCCTCCACTTT. The V call is TRBV6-5, the J call TRBJ1-6, with D possibly matching TRBD1 (6 bases). Looked up from germline, CDR1 is MNHEY and CDR2 is SVGAGI. V was trimmed by 5 bases and J by 1 base, leaving 9 bases between them. The length of the CDR3 is 15 residues.